Detailed here is one T cell receptor (beta chain). The CDR3 length is 16 residues. Germline assignment: CDR1 SGHRS and CDR2 YFSETQ. Germline trimming cut 2 bases from V and 6 bases from J; bases unmatched to any gene: 10. These data originate in a study of blood T cell repertoires in COVID-19. Across the study: Whether acute or convalescent, the COVID-19 samples came from the United States, Italy and Spain. Sample material is recorded as cDNA or gDNA derived from T cells, B-cell-depleted T cells, or PBMCs.

Authors' methods: Nucleated cell counts were estimated from reference gene primer amplification. Libraries were prepared by immunoSEQ multiplex PCR; TCRdb keeps only in-frame clonotypes and omits some of them. V, J and clone size were drawn from that table, and D and trimming were deduced from the DNA. The sample holds 470,000 or so clones; around 89% are singletons and the top ten take 4.3%. Specimen: peripheral blood. V usage is TRBV5-1 and J usage is TRBJ2-2, with 7 bases aligning to TRBD2. The clonotype comes from a woman aged 30 to 39 with acute or convalescent COVID-19. The CDR3 spells CASSFTLRGGSGELFF. CDR3 nucleotides: TGCGCCAGCAGCTTCACGCTCCGGGGAGGGTCCGGGGAGCTGTTTTTT. The whole variable domain, filled in from reference TRBV5-1 and TRBJ2-2, reads KAGVTQTPRYLIKTRGQQVTLSCSPISGHRSVSWYQQTPGQGLQFLFEYFSETQRNKGNFPGRFSGRQFSNSRSEMNVSTLELGDSALYLCASSFTLRGGSGELFFGEGSRLTVL.